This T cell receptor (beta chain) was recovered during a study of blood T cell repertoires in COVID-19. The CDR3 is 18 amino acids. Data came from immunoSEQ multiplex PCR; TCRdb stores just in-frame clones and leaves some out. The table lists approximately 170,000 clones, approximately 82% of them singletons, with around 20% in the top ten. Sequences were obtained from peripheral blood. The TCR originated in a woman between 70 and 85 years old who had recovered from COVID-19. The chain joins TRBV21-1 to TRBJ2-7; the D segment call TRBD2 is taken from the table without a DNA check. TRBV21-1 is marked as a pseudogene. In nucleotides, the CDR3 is TGTGCCAGCAGCAACCAAGGACTAGAAGGGGTTAAGGTCCACGAGCAGTACTTC. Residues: CASSNQGLEGVKVHEQYF.